This TCR beta chain was retrieved from a study of cytomegalovirus exposure and HLA in healthy donors. Notes on the study in general: A later analysis reportedly identified an Asian-associated ancestry cluster as carrying fewer N-insertions than the roughly 720-donor mean.

PCR amplification relied on 60 Vbeta primers (plus 13 Jbeta primers). Here immunoSEQ multiplex PCR was the method, and the copy in TCRdb shows in-frame clones only, minus some. The sample carries some 100,000 clones, approximately 73% recorded once. On this clone: No antigen is known for it.

This CDR3 is built from 13 residues. With 0 bases clipped from V and 5 bases from J, the junction kept 0 bases outside the gene matches. Germline V gene data show CDR1 as LNHNV and CDR2 as YYDKDF (reference sequence). The J gene is TRBJ2-7, the V gene TRBV15, with 8 bases matching TRBD2. The sample was PBMCs. This receptor was taken from a middle-aged man in good health and CMV-seronegative. CDR3 protein: CATSRDSGNEQYF. CDR3 DNA: TGTGCCACCAGCAGAGATAGCGGGAACGAGCAGTACTTC. Full variable domain (outside the CDR3, taken from reference TRBV15 and TRBJ2-7): DAMVIQNPRYQVTQFGKPVTLSCSQTLNHNVMYWYQQKSSQAPKLLFHYYDKDFNNEADTPDNFQSRRPNTSFCFLDIRSPGLGDTAMYLCATSRDSGNEQYFGPGTRLTVT.